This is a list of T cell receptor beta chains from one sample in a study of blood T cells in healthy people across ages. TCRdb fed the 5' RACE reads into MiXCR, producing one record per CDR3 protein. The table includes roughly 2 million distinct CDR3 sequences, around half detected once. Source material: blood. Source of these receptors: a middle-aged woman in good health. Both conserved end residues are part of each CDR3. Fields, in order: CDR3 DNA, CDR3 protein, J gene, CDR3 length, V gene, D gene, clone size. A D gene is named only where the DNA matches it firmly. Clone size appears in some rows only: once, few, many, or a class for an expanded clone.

TGTGCCAGCAGTTTACCACAGGGGAATAATTCACCCCTCCACTTT CASSLPQGNNSPLHF TRBJ1-6 15 TRBV28 TRBD1 few
TGTGCCAGCAGTCCGACAGGGGGCTCTGGGGCCAACGTCCTGACTTTC CASSPTGGSGANVLTF TRBJ2-6 16 TRBV7-3 TRBD1 many
TGCAGTGCTAGGTACCCCACAGACCCTTATGGCCACACCTTC CSARYPTDPYGHTF TRBJ1-2 14 TRBV20-1 NA NA
TGTGCCAGCATAGCCACCGGGACAGGCTATGGCTACACCTTC CASIATGTGYGYTF TRBJ1-2 14 TRBV6-5 TRBD1 NA
TGCAGCGTTGTAGGGGGAACGGTTTCCTACAATGAGCAGTACTTC CSVVGGTVSYNEQYF TRBJ2-7 15 TRBV29-1 NA NA
TGCAGTGCTAGAGCAGTCAGTGGGCTTAACCAAGAGACCCAGTACTTC CSARAVSGLNQETQYF TRBJ2-5 16 TRBV20-1 NA NA
TGTGCCAGCGGACAGGGTTGGAATGAAAAACTGTTTTTT CASGQGWNEKLFF TRBJ1-4 13 TRBV6-2/TRBV6-3 TRBD1 NA
TGTGCCAGCTCACCACGGAGAACAGGGGGCCAGGAGACCCAGTACTTC CASSPRRTGGQETQYF TRBJ2-5 16 TRBV18 TRBD1 NA
TGTGCCACCAGCAGAGAGGCTGCGAATTACTACAATGAGCAGTTCTTC CATSREAANYYNEQFF TRBJ2-1 16 TRBV15 NA NA
TGTGCCAGCAGCCCCGCCCCGAGTGTCCAGTCGTACTTC CASSPAPSVQSYF TRBJ2-7 13 TRBV28 NA NA
TGTGCCAGCAGTTCCGGGACGGCAGTCTATGGCTACATCTTC CASSSGTAVYGYIF TRBJ1-2 14 TRBV5-6 NA NA
TGCAGCGTTGAAGATTTACAGTCCCGCACAGATACGCAGTATTTT CSVEDLQSRTDTQYF TRBJ2-3 15 TRBV29-1 NA once
TGTGCCAGCAGCACCGGGACTAGCGGGGGGCGGCAGTTCTTC CASSTGTSGGRQFF TRBJ2-1 14 TRBV7-2 TRBD2 many
TGTGCCAGCAGCCCTGGTGGACTAGGACGCACAGATACGCAGTATTTT CASSPGGLGRTDTQYF TRBJ2-3 16 TRBV7-2 TRBD2 NA
TGTGCCAGCCTTGCTGGGCGCGGAGGGGATACGCAGTATTTT CASLAGRGGDTQYF TRBJ2-3 14 TRBV6-6 NA NA
TGTGCCAGCAGTACCGTCGGACAGGGCCTCAACTATGGCTACACCTTC CASSTVGQGLNYGYTF TRBJ1-2 16 TRBV28 TRBD1 NA
TGCGCCAGCAGCCGAAAGTTCGAGACAGGGTTAGGAGAGACCCAGTTCTTC CASSRKFETGLGETQFF TRBJ2-1 17 TRBV4-3 TRBD1 NA
TGCAGTGCTACTCCCGGGACAGGGGGCTCCTACAATGAGCAGTACTTC CSATPGTGGSYNEQYF TRBJ2-7 16 TRBV20-1 TRBD1 NA
TGCGCCAGCAGCGAACAAGGGACAGGCTACAATGAGCAGTTCTTC CASSEQGTGYNEQFF TRBJ2-1 15 TRBV5-1 TRBD1 NA
TGCAGTGCTAGGGGCAGCCAAGAGACCCAGTACTTC CSARGSQETQYF TRBJ2-5 12 TRBV20-1 NA NA
TGCGCCAGCAGCCAAGAGGGCGTGGTGGATAAAGCGGGGGACCAAGAGGCCCAGTACTTC CASSQEGVVDKAGDQEAQYF TRBJ2-5 20 TRBV4-1 TRBD2 NA
TGTGCCATCAGTGAGGGACAGGGGGTGACAGATACGCAGTATTTT CAISEGQGVTDTQYF TRBJ2-3 15 TRBV10-3 TRBD1 NA
TGTGCCAGCTCACCCGGGACTAGGTGGTACGAGCAGTACTTC CASSPGTRWYEQYF TRBJ2-7 14 TRBV18 TRBD2 few
TGCGCCAGCAGCCAACTCGGACGGCCTGACAATGAGCAGTACTTC CASSQLGRPDNEQYF TRBJ2-5 15 TRBV4-3 NA NA
TGTGCCAGCAGCCAACAGGCCGGGACAGTTATCAATGAGCAGTTCTTC CASSQQAGTVINEQFF TRBJ2-1 16 TRBV3-1 TRBD1 NA
TGCGCCAGCAGCCAATGGGGACAGGAGACCTACGAGCAGTACTTC CASSQWGQETYEQYF TRBJ2-7 15 TRBV4-3 TRBD1 NA
TGCAGCGCTGTTGGGACATCAAGCTCCTACAATGAGCAGTTCTTC CSAVGTSSSYNEQFF TRBJ2-1 15 TRBV29-1 NA NA
TGTGCCACCAGTGATTTGGACAGGGTCGGTGAGCAGTTCTTC CATSDLDRVGEQFF TRBJ2-1 14 TRBV24-1 TRBD1 NA
TGTGCCAGCACCCCAATGTGGGGGAATCAGCCCCAGCATTTT CASTPMWGNQPQHF TRBJ1-5 14 TRBV21-1 NA NA
TGTGCCAGCAGTTTGGCCGCGGGAGGGGGGACTGAAGCTTTCTTT CASSLAAGGGTEAFF TRBJ1-1 15 TRBV12-3/TRBV12-4 NA NA
TGTGCCAGCAGCCCCGGGGACACCGGAACTGAAGCTTTCTTT CASSPGDTGTEAFF TRBJ1-1 14 TRBV4-2 NA NA
TGCGCCAGCAGATTTAGACTAGCGTCCTACAATGAGCAGTTCTTC CASRFRLASYNEQFF TRBJ2-1 15 TRBV5-1 TRBD2 NA
TGTGCCAGCAGCTTAGTAAGGGTGGAGGGGGAGACCCAGTACTTC CASSLVRVEGETQYF TRBJ2-5 15 TRBV7-2 NA few
TGTGCCAGCACAAGAACAGGGGTCGGGGAGACCCAGTACTTC CASTRTGVGETQYF TRBJ2-5 14 TRBV6-2/TRBV6-3 TRBD1 NA
TGTGCCAGCAGCTTAGTCCTCCTAGCACGTGTGGAACAAGAGACCCAGTACTTC CASSLVLLARVEQETQYF TRBJ2-5 18 TRBV11-2 NA few
TGTGCCAGCAGTCGGTCTAGCGGGGGTCTCACGGAGACCCAGTACTTC CASSRSSGGLTETQYF TRBJ2-5 16 TRBV13 TRBD2 NA
TGTGCCAGCAGGTTACCGGGACAGGGACCCTACGAGCAGTACTTC CASRLPGQGPYEQYF TRBJ2-7 15 TRBV28 TRBD1 many
TGTGCCAGCAGTTTCCTCCCACCAGACAGGGTCCATGGCTACACCTTC CASSFLPPDRVHGYTF TRBJ1-2 16 TRBV27 TRBD1 NA
TGTGCCATCAGTGGGGTGCCGGACAATGAGCAGTTCTTC CAISGVPDNEQFF TRBJ2-1 13 TRBV10-3 NA NA
TGTGCCAGCAGCCCGATTACAGGGGACGAGCAGTACTTC CASSPITGDEQYF TRBJ2-7 13 TRBV7-9 TRBD1 NA
TGCAGTGCTAGAGATCCGGGACAGCTGAAGACCCAGTACTTC CSARDPGQLKTQYF TRBJ2-5 14 TRBV20-1 TRBD1 NA
TGTGCCAGCAGCCTCCAGGGTTACGGCTACGAGCAGTACTTC CASSLQGYGYEQYF TRBJ2-7 14 TRBV6-1 NA NA
TGCGCCAGCAGCCAAGATCCCGGGGGACAGGGGGCCGTGGGCCCATTCCAAGAGACCCAGTACTTC CASSQDPGGQGAVGPFQETQYF TRBJ2-5 22 TRBV4-1 TRBD1 NA
TGTGCCAGCAGCCAAGACGTCCTCCCAAGGACAGATACGCAGTATTTT CASSQDVLPRTDTQYF TRBJ2-3 16 TRBV3-1 NA NA
TGCGCCAGCAGCTTGGCCCGGACTAGCGATCCAGATACGCAGTATTTT CASSLARTSDPDTQYF TRBJ2-3 16 TRBV5-1 TRBD2 NA
TGTGCCAGCAGTGAATTCGCTAGCGGGGAAGAGACCCAGTACTTC CASSEFASGEETQYF TRBJ2-5 15 TRBV6-1 TRBD2 NA
TGTGCCAGCAGCTGGGACCGCCCTAACTATGGCTACACCTTC CASSWDRPNYGYTF TRBJ1-2 14 TRBV7-9 NA NA
TGTGCCAGCAGTTACTCGGGGGCTGGCTACACCTTC CASSYSGAGYTF TRBJ1-2 12 TRBV6-5 NA NA
TGTGCCAGCAGCTTAGGGCAGGCCAAAAACATTCAGTACTTC CASSLGQAKNIQYF TRBJ2-4 14 TRBV27 NA many
TGTGCCAGCAGCCCAAGACAGGGTCCCTACGAGCAGTACTTC CASSPRQGPYEQYF TRBJ2-7 14 TRBV7-2 TRBD1 many
TGCGCCAGCCTCCCCCAGGGGACTGGCTACACCTTC CASLPQGTGYTF TRBJ1-2 12 TRBV5-1 NA NA
TGTGCCAGCAGTTTGCTCCCCGGGACAGCCCAAGAGACCCAGTACTTC CASSLLPGTAQETQYF TRBJ2-5 16 TRBV27 TRBD1 NA
TGCGCCAGCAGCTTGCCCACAGGGACGACTAGCACAGATACGCAGTATTTT CASSLPTGTTSTDTQYF TRBJ2-3 17 TRBV5-1 NA NA
TGCAGTGCTAGTTGGCGGCAGGGGGCCCAAAACATTCAGTACTTC CSASWRQGAQNIQYF TRBJ2-4 15 TRBV20-1 TRBD1 few
TGTGCCAGCAGTCCCCTGGGGGCAGGGGGATACAATGAGCAGTTCTTC CASSPLGAGGYNEQFF TRBJ2-1 16 TRBV28 TRBD1 few